The clone carrying this T cell receptor (beta chain) was found a few times. Its specificity is unknown. This sample was taken from a study of CD8+ T cells in alopecia areata. At the level of the study: Those treated were given oral tofacitinib at 5 to 10 mg twice daily. Treatment with tofacitinib (6 to 18 months) was followed by 6 months off drug. Findings of the study overall: Sequences from scalp samples also cover resident alphabeta T cells of normal skin.

Cell sorting was applied to PBMCs, and CD4+ and CD8+ T cells were collected. V was clipped by 3 bases and J by 1 base, with 13 bases between them. This CDR3 has 15 residues. Germline V CDR1 and CDR2: SNHLY, FYNNEI. RNA, once extracted, was reverse transcribed into cDNA for use as the sequencing template. TCRdb keeps only in-frame clones here, not all; method: immunoSEQ multiplex PCR. Of 140,000 or so clones listed, approximately 49% are singletons. The material sequenced was CD4+ T cells sorted from blood, taken at week 0. The sequence was obtained from a human donor with alopecia areata. The chain has TRBV2 and TRBJ2-7, with D perhaps matching TRBD1 (6 bases). CDR3 coding DNA: TGTGCCAGCAGTGAGCAGGGGCGGGCGTCCTACGAGCAGTACTTC. Its protein is CASSEQGRASYEQYF.